Shown below are 2 T cell receptor beta chains from a single sample sequenced in a study of T cell responses to AZD1222 COVID-19 vaccine. Sequenced by immunoSEQ multiplex PCR; TCRdb stores in-frame clones only, minus some. The repertoire includes 70,000 to 100,000 clones, roughly 88% of them detected once, and 3.4% sits in the top ten. The sequences come from peripheral blood, collected 28 days after the second AZD1222 dose. These receptors were taken from an adult who received the AZD1222 COVID-19 vaccine.

V and J are TRBV30 and TRBJ1-6; maybe TRBD1 (6 bases). The CDR3 consists of 13 residues. Germline lookup yields CDR1 GTSNPN and CDR2 SVGIG (reference sequence). Trimming pared 4 bases from V and 11 bases from J, leaving 15 bases between. CDR3 protein: CAWKGGDRTPLHF. DNA for the CDR3: TGTGCCTGGAAGGGGGGGGATCGGACACCCCTCCACTTT.

The J gene is TRBJ1-4, the V gene TRBV5-1; 10 nucleotides align to TRBD1. There are 15 residues in the CDR3. In germline, CDR1 is SGHRS, CDR2 YFSETQ. The V and J ends lost 4 bases and 5 bases, in that order; junction bases with no gene match: 5. In DNA, the CDR3 is TGCGCCAGCAGCCTTGAGACAGGGGGCAATGAAAAACTGTTTTTT. Its protein product is CASSLETGGNEKLFF.